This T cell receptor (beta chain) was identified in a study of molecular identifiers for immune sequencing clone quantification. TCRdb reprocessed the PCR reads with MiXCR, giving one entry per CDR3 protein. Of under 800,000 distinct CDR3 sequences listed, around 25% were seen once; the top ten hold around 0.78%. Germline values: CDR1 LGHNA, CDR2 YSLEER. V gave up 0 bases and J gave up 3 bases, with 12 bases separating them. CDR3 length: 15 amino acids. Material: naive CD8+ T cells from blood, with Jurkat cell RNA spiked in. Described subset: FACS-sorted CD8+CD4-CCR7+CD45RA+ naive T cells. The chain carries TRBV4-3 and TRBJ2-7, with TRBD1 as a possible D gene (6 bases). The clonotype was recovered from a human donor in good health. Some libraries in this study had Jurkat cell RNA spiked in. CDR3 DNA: TGCGCCAGCAGCCAAGATTCAACAGGGTACTACGAGCAGTACTTC. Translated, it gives CASSQDSTGYYEQYF.